Detailed here is one T cell receptor (beta chain). The CDR3 contains 16 residues. The germline CDR1 and CDR2 sequences are SEHNR and FQNEAQ (reference sequence). These data are taken from a study of monozygotic twins with inflammatory bowel disease. Researchers used approximately 3.5 ug of total RNA for each TCR library. TCRdb re-called the 5' RACE reads and gives one entry per CDR3 protein, without DNA. This table lists some 330,000 distinct CDR3 sequences. The sequence derives from a human donor with ulcerative colitis or Crohn's disease, or a healthy co-twin of an affected twin (not recorded which). This rearrangement joins TRBV7-9 to TRBJ1-3; the TCRdb call, TRBD1, lacks DNA for checking. The sequenced sample consisted of blood. CDR3 protein: CASSRAVGRPGNTIYF.